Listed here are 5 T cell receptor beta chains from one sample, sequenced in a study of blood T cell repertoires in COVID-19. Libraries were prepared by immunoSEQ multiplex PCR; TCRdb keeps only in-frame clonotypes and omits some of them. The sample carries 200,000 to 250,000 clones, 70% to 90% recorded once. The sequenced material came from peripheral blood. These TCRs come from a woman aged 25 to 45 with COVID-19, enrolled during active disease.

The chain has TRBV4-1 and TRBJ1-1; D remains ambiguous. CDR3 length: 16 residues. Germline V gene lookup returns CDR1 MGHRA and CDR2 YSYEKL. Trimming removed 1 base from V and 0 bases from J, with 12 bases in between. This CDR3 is CASSQGLGLMNTEAFF. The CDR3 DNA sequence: TGCGCCAGCAGCCAAGGTCTAGGACTAATGAACACTGAAGCTTTCTTT.

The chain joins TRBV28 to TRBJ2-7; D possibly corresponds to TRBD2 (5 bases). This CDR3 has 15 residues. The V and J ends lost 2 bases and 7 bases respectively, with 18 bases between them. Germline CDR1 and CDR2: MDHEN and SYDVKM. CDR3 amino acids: CASSLGGSLPWEQYV. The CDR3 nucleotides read TGTGCCAGCAGTTTAGGTGGGAGCCTCCCGTGGGAGCAGTACGTC.

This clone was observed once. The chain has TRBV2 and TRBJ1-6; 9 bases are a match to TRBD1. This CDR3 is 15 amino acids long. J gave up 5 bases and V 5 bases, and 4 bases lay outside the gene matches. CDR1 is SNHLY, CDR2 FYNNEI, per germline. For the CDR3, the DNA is TGTGCCAGCAGTAAGGGACAGGGTGATAATTCACCCCTCCACTTT. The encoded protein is CASSKGQGDNSPLHF.

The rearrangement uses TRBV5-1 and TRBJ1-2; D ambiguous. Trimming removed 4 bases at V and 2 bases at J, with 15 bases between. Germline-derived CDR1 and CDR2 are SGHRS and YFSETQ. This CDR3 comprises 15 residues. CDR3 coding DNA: TGCGCCAGCAGCCCATCCGGGGAGCCGAACTATGGCTACACCTTC. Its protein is CASSPSGEPNYGYTF.

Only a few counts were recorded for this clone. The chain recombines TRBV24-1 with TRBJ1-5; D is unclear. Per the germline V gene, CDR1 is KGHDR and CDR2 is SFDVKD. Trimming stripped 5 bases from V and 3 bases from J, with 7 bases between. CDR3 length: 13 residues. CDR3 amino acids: CATSGRNNQPQHF. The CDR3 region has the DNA TGTGCCACCAGTGGTAGAAACAATCAGCCCCAGCATTTT.